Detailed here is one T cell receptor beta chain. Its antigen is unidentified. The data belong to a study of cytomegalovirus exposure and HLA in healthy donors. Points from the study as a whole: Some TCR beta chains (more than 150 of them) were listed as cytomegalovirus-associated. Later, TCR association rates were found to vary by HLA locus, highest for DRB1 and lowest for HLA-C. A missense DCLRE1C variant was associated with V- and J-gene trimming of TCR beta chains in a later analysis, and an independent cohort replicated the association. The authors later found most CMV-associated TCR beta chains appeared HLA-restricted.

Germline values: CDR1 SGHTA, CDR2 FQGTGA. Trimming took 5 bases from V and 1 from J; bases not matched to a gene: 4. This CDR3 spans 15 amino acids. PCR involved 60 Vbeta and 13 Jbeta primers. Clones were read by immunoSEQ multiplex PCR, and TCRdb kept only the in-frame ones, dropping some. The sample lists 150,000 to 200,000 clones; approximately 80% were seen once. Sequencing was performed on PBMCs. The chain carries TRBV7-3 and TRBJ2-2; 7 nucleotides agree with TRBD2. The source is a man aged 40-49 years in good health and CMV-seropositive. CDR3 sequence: CASSEGGGNTGELFF. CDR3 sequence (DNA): TGTGCCAGCAGCGAGGGCGGGGGGAACACCGGGGAGCTGTTTTTT.